Each of the 3 T cell receptor beta chains below was sequenced from the same sample in a study of T cell responses to AZD1222 COVID-19 vaccine (dated by TCRdb to the early 2020s). This sample's time point label indicates: baseline before first vaccination. Libraries were prepared through the immunoSEQ multiplex PCR assay. What TCRdb holds here is the immuneACCESS table cut down to in-frame rearrangements. Part of the clones is not present; checked against another copy, under half of the missing clones reflect an unresolved V gene, and the others are unexplained. This sample has 85,000 to 110,000 clones in its table, and roughly 88% of those were observed once. The ten biggest clones cover 4% to 5.5% of the sample. The starting material was peripheral blood, obtained on day 0 of AZD1222 vaccination. The receptor source for this set is an adult in good health.

This chain joins TRBV25-1 and TRBJ1-1; D perhaps matches TRBD1 (5 bases). This CDR3 is built from 11 residues. Deletions cut 5 bases from V and 5 bases from J, with 6 bases between. CDR1 MGHDK and CDR2 SYGVNS come from the germline V gene. CDR3 in DNA: TGTGCCAGCAGTCCAGGGACTGAAGCTTTCTTT. Translating gives CASSPGTEAFF.

This sequence joins TRBV5-6 and TRBJ1-6; 7 bases line up with TRBD1. V gave up 4 bases and J gave up 9 bases; unmatched junction bases: 7. Germline V lookup: CDR1 SGHDT, CDR2 YYEEEE. The CDR3 contains 14 residues. CDR3 DNA sequence: TGTGCCAGCAGCGAAAACAGGGGCTCTTCACCCCTCCACTTT. Translated, it gives CASSENRGSSPLHF. The full variable domain, in which reference TRBV5-6 and TRBJ1-6 provide the parts outside the CDR3, is DAGVTQSPTHLIKTRGQQVTLRCSPKSGHDTVSWYQQALGQGPQFIFQYYEEEERQRGNFPDRFSGHQFPNYSSELNVNALLLGDSALYLCASSENRGSSPLHFGNGTRLTVT.

This rearrangement joins TRBV7-2 to TRBJ1-5, with D possibly matching TRBD1 (6 bases). Per the germline V gene, CDR1 is SGHTA and CDR2 is FQGNSA. V was pared by 1 base and J by 3 bases, with 10 bases between. This CDR3 contains 15 residues. CDR3 nucleotides: TGTGCCAGCAGCTTAGGCGGACAGTACAATCAGCCCCAGCATTTT. Protein sequence: CASSLGGQYNQPQHF.